These T cell receptor beta chains were read from a single sample in a study of T-cell memory formation after mild COVID-19. MiXCR, applied by TCRdb to the 5' RACE reads, yields one record per CDR3 protein. The repertoire holds over 500,000 distinct CDR3 sequences, with roughly 17% as singletons. Sequencing was carried out using PBMCs or a T cell subset sorted from them (not recorded which). These receptor sequences come from an adult woman who had mild COVID-19 (a few samples of this study predate the infection). Cell type and time point are not known. The conserved cysteine and the conserved F or W are not part of the CDR3 here. The order of the fields is CDR3 protein, clone size, V gene. Clone size is not always given. Where it is, it says once, few, many or a class for expanded clones.

CDR3 protein: AIEPDGQETQY
clone size: .
V gene: TRBV10-3

CDR3 protein: ASAPQTSGRVYNEQF
clone size: .
V gene: TRBV12-5

CDR3 protein: ASSQSRENTEAF
clone size: .
V gene: TRBV4-1

CDR3 protein: SVEGQSSYNEQF
clone size: few
V gene: TRBV29-1

CDR3 protein: ASSSNRDTEAF
clone size: many
V gene: TRBV18

CDR3 protein: ASSQELGRDSYNEQF
clone size: .
V gene: TRBV4-2

CDR3 protein: ASSPETGGRHEQY
clone size: few
V gene: TRBV19

CDR3 protein: ASSPSGGRVHEQY
clone size: .
V gene: TRBV7-2

CDR3 protein: ACEAGNTEAF
clone size: .
V gene: TRBV12-3/TRBV12-4

CDR3 protein: ASSQGTGGLYEQY
clone size: .
V gene: TRBV3-1

CDR3 protein: ASSQGGRSTDTQY
clone size: many
V gene: TRBV3-1

CDR3 protein: ASSLARIAGATNTGELF
clone size: few
V gene: TRBV12-3/TRBV12-4

CDR3 protein: ASSWSRNTGELF
clone size: few
V gene: TRBV6-2/TRBV6-3

CDR3 protein: ASSTQSRGETQY
clone size: many
V gene: TRBV5-1

CDR3 protein: ASSDTSGQTKNIQY
clone size: many
V gene: TRBV7-9

CDR3 protein: ASSRNSGSADTQY
clone size: .
V gene: TRBV7-2

CDR3 protein: ASSLTRDRAYEQY
clone size: .
V gene: TRBV7-2

CDR3 protein: ASSRHRGLVRAGVTDTQY
clone size: .
V gene: TRBV7-2

CDR3 protein: ASSVRAEPHNEQF
clone size: .
V gene: TRBV6-4

CDR3 protein: ASSLEALGLAFYNEQF
clone size: few
V gene: TRBV7-8

CDR3 protein: ASSYIRGSTYEQY
clone size: .
V gene: TRBV6-5

CDR3 protein: ASSLRKTSTDTQY
clone size: few
V gene: TRBV7-2

CDR3 protein: ASSWGTEQY
clone size: few
V gene: TRBV6-2/TRBV6-3

CDR3 protein: SVEGSRNTEAF
clone size: .
V gene: TRBV29-1

CDR3 protein: ATSRVGLNTEAF
clone size: few
V gene: TRBV15

CDR3 protein: ASSLNTPNTEAF
clone size: few
V gene: TRBV12-3/TRBV12-4

CDR3 protein: ATSDYLDTGELF
clone size: few
V gene: TRBV24-1

CDR3 protein: ASRIERYTDTQY
clone size: many
V gene: TRBV6-5

CDR3 protein: ASSLLVGVSGEQY
clone size: .
V gene: TRBV7-2

CDR3 protein: AISESSGGPEAF
clone size: few
V gene: TRBV10-3

CDR3 protein: ASSNSRGELF
clone size: .
V gene: TRBV4-3

CDR3 protein: ASSSLSLAGELF
clone size: .
V gene: TRBV7-8

CDR3 protein: ASSELGQERYEQY
clone size: many
V gene: TRBV25-1

CDR3 protein: SGEGGLTDTQY
clone size: .
V gene: TRBV29-1

CDR3 protein: ASRQGSGQAYEQY
clone size: .
V gene: TRBV7-2

CDR3 protein: ATSDSGGRSYNEQF
clone size: few
V gene: TRBV24-1

CDR3 protein: ATSPGTSGVTYEQY
clone size: few
V gene: TRBV15

CDR3 protein: ASSFVGEDTQY
clone size: few
V gene: TRBV5-1

CDR3 protein: ASSPGGSPREAF
clone size: .
V gene: TRBV14

CDR3 protein: ASSPSPGQGNLNYGYT
clone size: .
V gene: TRBV7-9

CDR3 protein: ASKREETQY
clone size: few
V gene: TRBV10-2

CDR3 protein: ASSKGSGRAETQY
clone size: few
V gene: TRBV12-3/TRBV12-4

CDR3 protein: ASSLEGLVAKNIQY
clone size: few
V gene: TRBV7-8

CDR3 protein: ASSLRGSPYEQY
clone size: .
V gene: TRBV13

CDR3 protein: ASSRIRGGVGLFGTDTQY
clone size: many
V gene: TRBV7-2

CDR3 protein: ASSLAAGFYEQY
clone size: .
V gene: TRBV7-8

CDR3 protein: ASSPPGFQNQPQH
clone size: .
V gene: TRBV18

CDR3 protein: ASKGFEREQF
clone size: .
V gene: TRBV12-3/TRBV12-4

CDR3 protein: AAPPKVSYEQY
clone size: few
V gene: TRBV24-1

CDR3 protein: ASSLAGDKNIQY
clone size: .
V gene: TRBV5-1